A selection of T cell receptor beta chains follows, all from one sample in a study of human T cells and chemical hapten exposure. One entry per CDR3 protein results from TCRdb running MiXCR on the RACE reads. The sample yields over 45,000 distinct CDR3 sequences, over 3.5% seen once. What was sequenced was whole blood. These receptors were obtained from a female donor in good health. Some clones in this sample may be carry-over from other donors' samples. CDR3s include the opening cysteine and the closing phenylalanine or tryptophan. The D gene is left open where the match is weak. Expanded clones get a size class; other rows say once, few or many, or leave the size out.

d_gene,j_gene,abundance,v_gene,CDR3nt,CDR3aa
TRBD1,TRBJ1-1,many,TRBV12-5,TGTGCTAGTGCCTGGGACAGGGGAGCTGAAGCTTTCTTT,CASAWDRGAEAFF
.,TRBJ2-5,many,TRBV18,TGTGCCAGCTCACCGGTCAGACAAGAGACCCAGTACTTC,CASSPVRQETQYF
.,TRBJ2-3,many,TRBV3-1,TGTGCCAGCAGCCAAACCGCGGGGGCCCGGCCAGATACGCAGTATTTT,CASSQTAGARPDTQYF
.,TRBJ2-5,many,TRBV7-2,TGTGCCAGCAGCAAGTACCAAGAGACCCAGTACTTC,CASSKYQETQYF
TRBD1,TRBJ1-3,few,TRBV9,TGTGCCAGCAGCGCACAGGGGGCTGGAAACACCATATATTTT,CASSAQGAGNTIYF
TRBD2,TRBJ2-1,few,TRBV9,TGTGCCAGCAGTCCACTAGCGGGGGGTTTCTACAATGAGCAGTTCTTC,CASSPLAGGFYNEQFF
.,TRBJ1-2,many,TRBV12-3/TRBV12-4,TGTGCCAGTACGACAGGCTACTATGGCTACACCTTC,CASTTGYYGYTF
.,TRBJ1-1,few,TRBV20-1,TGCAGTGCTCGCTCAGGGACGAACACTGAAGCTTTCTTT,CSARSGTNTEAFF
TRBD1,TRBJ2-2,many,TRBV7-6,TGTGCCAGCAGCTTAGGACAGGGGAGCACCGGGGAGCTGTTTTTT,CASSLGQGSTGELFF
TRBD1,TRBJ1-1,many,TRBV2,TGTGCCAAACAAGGTAGGGGGCCTGGTACTGAAGCTTTCTTT,CAKQGRGPGTEAFF
.,TRBJ2-7,.,TRBV6-1,TGTGCCAGCACGAGTATGGCCAGGGCCTACGAGCAGTACTTC,CASTSMARAYEQYF
TRBD1,TRBJ1-2,many,TRBV6-4,TGTGCCAGCAGTGAAGGGACAGGGGGCGCCTATGGCTACACCTTC,CASSEGTGGAYGYTF
.,TRBJ2-7,many,TRBV29-1,TGCAGCGTTGGGGGTGGGCAGAGCTCCTACGAGCAGTACTTC,CSVGGGQSSYEQYF
.,TRBJ1-5,.,TRBV7-2,TGTGCCAGCAGCTTAGCATTGTCAGGGGATAGCAATCAGCCCCAGCATTTT,CASSLALSGDSNQPQHF
.,TRBJ2-1,once,TRBV25-1,TGTGCCAGTAACAATTTGGGGGGGCCAGGTGAGCAGTTCTTC,CASNNLGGPGEQFF
TRBD1,TRBJ2-7,many,TRBV9,TGTGCCAGCAGCGTAGCAGTAGGGACAGGGAGTGGCGAGCAGTACTTC,CASSVAVGTGSGEQYF
.,TRBJ2-3,many,TRBV7-8,TGTGCCAGCAGCTTATCCGCAGATACGCAGTATTTT,CASSLSADTQYF
.,TRBJ1-1,.,TRBV20-1,TGCAGTGCTAGTGAAGGGACCATGAACACTGAAGCTTTCTTT,CSASEGTMNTEAFF
.,TRBJ2-2,many,TRBV3-1,TGTGCCAGCAGCCAAGGAGACAGCACGAACACCGGGGAGCTGTTTTTT,CASSQGDSTNTGELFF
TRBD1,TRBJ1-1,many,TRBV7-2,TGTGCCAGCAGCCTTAAGACAGGGGGGGCAGAAGCTTTCTTT,CASSLKTGGAEAFF
.,TRBJ1-1,many,TRBV11-2,TGTGCCAGCAGCTTAGGGCCAGAGAACACTGAAGCTTTCTTT,CASSLGPENTEAFF
TRBD1,TRBJ1-5,many,TRBV6-1,TGTGCCAGCAGTGAAGGTGGAGGACAGGGACTCAATCAGCCCCAGCATTTT,CASSEGGGQGLNQPQHF
.,TRBJ2-1,many,TRBV7-2,TGTGCCAGCAATCCCGAGACTAACTACAATGAGCAGTTCTTC,CASNPETNYNEQFF
TRBD2,TRBJ2-7,many,TRBV27,TGTGCCAGCAGTTTATTAGGGACTAGCGGCGCCTACGAGCAGTACTTC,CASSLLGTSGAYEQYF
.,TRBJ1-1,many,TRBV6-5,TGTGCCAGCAGTTCCGAAGCCGGAATGAACACTGAAGCTTTCTTT,CASSSEAGMNTEAFF
TRBD1,TRBJ2-3,many,TRBV19,TGTGCCAGTAACCCCAGCGGGACAGGGGACACAGATACGCAGTATTTT,CASNPSGTGDTDTQYF
.,TRBJ1-1,many,TRBV2,TGTGCCAGCAGTGAATTTAGTCAGGGTGAGGCTTTCTTT,CASSEFSQGEAFF
.,TRBJ1-5,many,TRBV4-3,TGCGCCAGCAGCCAAGATCTTGGCAATCAGCCCCAGCATTTT,CASSQDLGNQPQHF
TRBD1,TRBJ1-5,many,TRBV5-6,TGTGCCAGCAGCGTCGGTACCGGGACAGGGGTGTATGGCAATCAGCCCCAGCATTTT,CASSVGTGTGVYGNQPQHF
.,TRBJ1-1,many,TRBV9,TGTGCCAGCAGCGTAGAATTGGCGAACACTGAAGCTTTCTTT,CASSVELANTEAFF
.,TRBJ2-2,many,TRBV5-1,TGCGCCAGCAGCTCCAGGGTGCCGGGGAACACCGGGGAGCTGTTTTTT,CASSSRVPGNTGELFF
.,TRBJ2-1,many,TRBV6-5,TGTGCCAGCAGTTACTACCACTTAGACAATGAGCAGTTCTTC,CASSYYHLDNEQFF
.,TRBJ1-4,many,TRBV12-3/TRBV12-4,TGTGCCAGCAGTTTAAGCCCTACCAATGAAAAACTGTTTTTT,CASSLSPTNEKLFF
.,TRBJ1-4,.,TRBV7-2,TGTGCCAGCAGCTTAACAGAAATTCAGGGTCCCCCTGAAAAACTGTTTTTT,CASSLTEIQGPPEKLFF
.,TRBJ1-1,many,TRBV2,TGTGCCATAAGTAGGGGAGGGTACACTGAAGCTTTCTTT,CAISRGGYTEAFF
.,TRBJ1-5,many,TRBV20-1,TGCAGTGCTAGGGAGATCCGGATGAGAATCCAGGGTCAGCCCCAGCATTTT,CSAREIRMRIQGQPQHF
.,TRBJ1-1,many,TRBV6-5,TGTGCCAGCAGCTACACGGGACGACCGATGAACACTGAAGCTTTCTTT,CASSYTGRPMNTEAFF
.,TRBJ1-3,.,TRBV21-1,TGTGCCAGCAGCAAAGACGGGGGGGGTTCTGGAAACACCATATATTTT,CASSKDGGGSGNTIYF